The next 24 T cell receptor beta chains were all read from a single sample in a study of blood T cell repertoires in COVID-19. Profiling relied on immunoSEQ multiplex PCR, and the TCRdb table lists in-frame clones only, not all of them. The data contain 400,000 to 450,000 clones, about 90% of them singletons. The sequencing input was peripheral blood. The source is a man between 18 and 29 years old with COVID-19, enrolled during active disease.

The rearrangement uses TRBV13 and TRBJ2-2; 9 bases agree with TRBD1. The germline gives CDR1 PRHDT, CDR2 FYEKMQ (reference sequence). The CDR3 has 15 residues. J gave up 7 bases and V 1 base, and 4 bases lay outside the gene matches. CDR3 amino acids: CASSLERQGDGELFF. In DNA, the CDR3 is TGTGCCAGCAGCTTAGAGCGACAGGGGGACGGGGAGCTGTTTTTT. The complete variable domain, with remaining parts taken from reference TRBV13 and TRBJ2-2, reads AAGVIQSPRHLIKEKRETATLKCYPIPRHDTVYWYQQGPGQDPQFLISFYEKMQSDKGSIPDRFSAQQFSDYHSELNMSSLELGDSALYFCASSLERQGDGELFFGEGSRLTVL.

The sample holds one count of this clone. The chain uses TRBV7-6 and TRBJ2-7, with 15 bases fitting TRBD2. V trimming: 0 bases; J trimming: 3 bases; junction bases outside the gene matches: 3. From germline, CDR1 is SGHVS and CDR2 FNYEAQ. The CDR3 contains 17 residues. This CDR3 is CASSLASGLAGGYEQYF. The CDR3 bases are TGTGCCAGCAGCTTAGCCTCGGGACTAGCGGGAGGCTACGAGCAGTACTTC.

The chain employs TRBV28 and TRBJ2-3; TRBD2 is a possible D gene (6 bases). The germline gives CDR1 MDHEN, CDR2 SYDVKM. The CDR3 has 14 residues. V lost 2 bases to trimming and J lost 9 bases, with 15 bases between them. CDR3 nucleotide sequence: TGTGCCAGCAGTTTAGACCGGGCGGGATACACGCAGTATTTT. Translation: CASSLDRAGYTQYF.

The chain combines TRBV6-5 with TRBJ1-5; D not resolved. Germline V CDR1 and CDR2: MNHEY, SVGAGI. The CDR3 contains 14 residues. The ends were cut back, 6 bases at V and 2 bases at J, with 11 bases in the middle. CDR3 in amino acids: CASSPRVGNQPQHF. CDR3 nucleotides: TGTGCCAGCAGCCCCCGAGTGGGCAATCAGCCCCAGCATTTT.

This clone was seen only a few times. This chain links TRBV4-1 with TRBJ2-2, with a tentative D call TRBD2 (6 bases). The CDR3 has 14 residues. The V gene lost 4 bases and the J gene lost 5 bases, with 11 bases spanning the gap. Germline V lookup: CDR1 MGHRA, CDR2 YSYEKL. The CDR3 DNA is TGCGCCAGCAGCCCAGGCCGGGGGACCGGGGAGCTGTTTTTT. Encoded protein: CASSPGRGTGELFF.

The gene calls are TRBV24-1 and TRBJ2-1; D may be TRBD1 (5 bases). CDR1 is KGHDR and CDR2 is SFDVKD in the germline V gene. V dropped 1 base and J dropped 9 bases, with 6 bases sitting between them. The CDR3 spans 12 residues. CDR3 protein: CATSDFTGEQFF. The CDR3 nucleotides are TGTGCCACCAGTGATTTTACAGGTGAGCAGTTCTTC.

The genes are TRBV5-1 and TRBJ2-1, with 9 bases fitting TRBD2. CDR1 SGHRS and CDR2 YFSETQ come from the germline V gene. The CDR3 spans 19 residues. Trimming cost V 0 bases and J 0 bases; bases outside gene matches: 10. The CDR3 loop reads CASSLEGRLAASSYNEQFF. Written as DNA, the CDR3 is TGCGCCAGCAGCTTGGAAGGGAGACTAGCGGCCTCCTCCTACAATGAGCAGTTCTTC.

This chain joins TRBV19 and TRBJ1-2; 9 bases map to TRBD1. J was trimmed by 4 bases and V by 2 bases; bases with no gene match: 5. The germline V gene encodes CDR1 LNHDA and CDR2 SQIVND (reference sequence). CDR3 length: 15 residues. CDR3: CASSILGTGSYGYTF. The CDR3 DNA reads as TGTGCCAGTAGTATATTAGGGACAGGGTCCTATGGCTACACCTTC.

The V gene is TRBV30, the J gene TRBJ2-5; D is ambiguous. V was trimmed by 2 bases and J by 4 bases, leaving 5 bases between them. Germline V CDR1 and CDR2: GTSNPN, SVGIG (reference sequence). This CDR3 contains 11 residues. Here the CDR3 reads CAWSLGETQYF. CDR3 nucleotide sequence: TGTGCCTGGAGTCTAGGAGAGACCCAGTACTTC.

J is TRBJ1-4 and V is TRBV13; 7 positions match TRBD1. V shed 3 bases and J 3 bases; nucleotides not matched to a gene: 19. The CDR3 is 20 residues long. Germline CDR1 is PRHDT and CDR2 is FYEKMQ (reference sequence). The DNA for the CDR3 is TGTGCCAGCAGCTTTTCTGGAGGGTCGCCTACAGGGGATTCTAATGAAAAACTGTTTTTT. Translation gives CASSFSGGSPTGDSNEKLFF.

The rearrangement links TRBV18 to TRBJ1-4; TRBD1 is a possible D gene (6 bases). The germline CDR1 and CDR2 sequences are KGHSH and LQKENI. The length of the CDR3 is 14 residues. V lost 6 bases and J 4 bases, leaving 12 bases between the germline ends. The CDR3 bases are TGTGCCAGCTCCAGGGGAGGGCATAATGAAAAACTGTTTTTT. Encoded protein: CASSRGGHNEKLFF.

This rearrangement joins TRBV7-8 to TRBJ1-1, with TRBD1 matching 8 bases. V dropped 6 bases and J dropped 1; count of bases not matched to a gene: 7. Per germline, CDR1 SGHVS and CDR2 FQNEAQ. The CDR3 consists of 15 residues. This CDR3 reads CASSFRGRGNTEAFF. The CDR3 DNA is TGTGCCAGCAGTTTCAGGGGGCGCGGGAACACTGAAGCTTTCTTT.

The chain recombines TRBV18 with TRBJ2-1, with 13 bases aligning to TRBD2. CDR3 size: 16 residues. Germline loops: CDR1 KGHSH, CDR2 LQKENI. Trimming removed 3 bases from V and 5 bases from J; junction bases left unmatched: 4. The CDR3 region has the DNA TGTGCCAGCTCACCGTTACTAGCGGGAGGGGACAATGAGCAGTTCTTC. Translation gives CASSPLLAGGDNEQFF.

The CDR3 loop is CASSQTGDQPQHF. The CDR3 DNA reads TGCGCCAGCAGCCAAACAGGGGACCAGCCCCAGCATTTT. The chain joins TRBV4-1 to TRBJ1-5, with 7 bases fitting TRBD1. Germline V CDR1 and CDR2: MGHRA, YSYEKL. Trimming removed 2 bases from V and 7 bases from J; junction bases left unmatched: 2. The CDR3 length is 13 residues.

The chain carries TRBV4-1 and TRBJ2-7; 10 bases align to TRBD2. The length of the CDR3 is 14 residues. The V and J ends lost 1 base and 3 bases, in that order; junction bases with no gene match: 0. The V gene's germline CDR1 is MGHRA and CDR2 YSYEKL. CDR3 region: CASSQGTSGYEQYF. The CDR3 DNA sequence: TGCGCCAGCAGCCAAGGGACTAGCGGCTACGAGCAGTACTTC.

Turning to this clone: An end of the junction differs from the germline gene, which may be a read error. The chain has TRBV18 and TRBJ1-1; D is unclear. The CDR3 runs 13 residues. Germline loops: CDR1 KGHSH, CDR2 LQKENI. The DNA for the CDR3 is TGTGCCAGCTCACCAGGTATGACACAGCCGTACAAATTT. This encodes CASSPGMTQPYKF.

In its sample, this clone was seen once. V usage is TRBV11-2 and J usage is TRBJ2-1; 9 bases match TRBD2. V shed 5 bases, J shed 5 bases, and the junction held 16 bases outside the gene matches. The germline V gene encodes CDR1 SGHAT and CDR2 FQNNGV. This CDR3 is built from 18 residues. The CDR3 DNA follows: TGTGCCAGCAGCCTGGGACTAGCCCTAGCTTTAGGGGACAATGAGCAGTTCTTC. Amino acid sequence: CASSLGLALALGDNEQFF.

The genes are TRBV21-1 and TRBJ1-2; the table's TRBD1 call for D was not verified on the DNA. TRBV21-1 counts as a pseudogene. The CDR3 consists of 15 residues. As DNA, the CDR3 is TGTGCCAGCAGCAAAGAAGGGGGCAGGGCGGAGGGCTACACCTTC. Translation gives CASSKEGGRAEGYTF.

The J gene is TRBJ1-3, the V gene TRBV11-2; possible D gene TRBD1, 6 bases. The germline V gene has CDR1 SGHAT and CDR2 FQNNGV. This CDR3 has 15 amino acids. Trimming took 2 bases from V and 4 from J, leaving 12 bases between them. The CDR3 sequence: CASSLLSGAGNTIYF. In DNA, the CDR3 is TGTGCCAGCAGCTTATTATCAGGGGCAGGAAACACCATATATTTT.

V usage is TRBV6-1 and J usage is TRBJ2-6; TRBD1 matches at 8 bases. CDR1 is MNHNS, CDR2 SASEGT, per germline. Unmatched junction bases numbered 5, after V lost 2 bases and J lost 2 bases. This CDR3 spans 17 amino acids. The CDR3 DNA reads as TGTGCCAGCAGTGAAAATACAGGGGGAACTGGGGCCAACGTCCTGACTTTC. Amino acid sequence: CASSENTGGTGANVLTF.

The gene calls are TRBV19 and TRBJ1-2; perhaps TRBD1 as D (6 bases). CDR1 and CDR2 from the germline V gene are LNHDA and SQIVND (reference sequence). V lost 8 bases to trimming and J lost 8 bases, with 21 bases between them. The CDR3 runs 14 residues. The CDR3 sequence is CASQRTDFLRGYTF. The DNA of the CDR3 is TGTGCCAGTCAGAGGACAGACTTTCTAAGGGGCTACACCTTC.

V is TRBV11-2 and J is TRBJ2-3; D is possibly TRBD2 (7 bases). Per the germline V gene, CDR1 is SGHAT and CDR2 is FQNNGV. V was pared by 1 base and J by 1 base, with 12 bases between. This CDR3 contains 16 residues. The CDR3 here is CASSLGGGGRTDTQYF. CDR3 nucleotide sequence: TGTGCCAGCAGCTTAGGTGGGGGGGGCCGCACAGATACGCAGTATTTT.

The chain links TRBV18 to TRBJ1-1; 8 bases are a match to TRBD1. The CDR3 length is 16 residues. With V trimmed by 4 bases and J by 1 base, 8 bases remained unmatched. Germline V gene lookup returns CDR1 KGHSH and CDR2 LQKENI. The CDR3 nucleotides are TGTGCCAGCTCACAGAGACAGGGGCGGGGGAACACTGAAGCTTTCTTT. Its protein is CASSQRQGRGNTEAFF. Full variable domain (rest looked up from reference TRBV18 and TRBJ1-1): NAGVMQNPRHLVRRRGQEARLRCSPMKGHSHVYWYRQLPEEGLKFMVYLQKENIIDESGMPKERFSAEFPKEGPSILRIQQVVRGDSAAYFCASSQRQGRGNTEAFFGQGTRLTVV.

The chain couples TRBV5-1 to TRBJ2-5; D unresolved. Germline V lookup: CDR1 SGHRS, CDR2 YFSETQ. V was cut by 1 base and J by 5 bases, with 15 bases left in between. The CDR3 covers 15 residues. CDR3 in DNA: TGCGCCAGCAGCTTGTTGGCAGGATTTAAGGAGACCCAGTACTTC. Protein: CASSLLAGFKETQYF.